Here is one TCR beta chain with its context. The antigen remains undetermined. TCRdb's copy holds only in-frame clones and misses some; the assay was immunoSEQ multiplex PCR. The sample holds fewer than 20,000 clones, approximately 90% seen once. With V trimmed by 3 bases and J by 6 bases, 9 bases remained unmatched. Germline assignment: CDR1 SGHVS and CDR2 FQNEAQ. This CDR3 contains 15 residues. This record comes from a study of T cells in localized non-small cell lung cancer. Findings and limits, study-wide: Heterogeneity is still possible, as just one tumor region was sequenced. The study found T cell clonality highest in uninvolved adjacent lung, above tumor. A median of about 52 clones ranked among the top 100 in tumor appeared in adjacent lung.

The chain couples TRBV7-8 to TRBJ1-1; 8 bases are shared with TRBD1. This sequence was found in a female donor older than 55 with stage III squamous cell lung carcinoma. The sequenced sample was peripheral blood, obtained before any cancer treatment. The CDR3 nucleotides read TGTGCCAGCAGCTTGTTAGGGCAGGGGGCTTCTGAAGCTTTCTTT. It translates to CASSLLGQGASEAFF.